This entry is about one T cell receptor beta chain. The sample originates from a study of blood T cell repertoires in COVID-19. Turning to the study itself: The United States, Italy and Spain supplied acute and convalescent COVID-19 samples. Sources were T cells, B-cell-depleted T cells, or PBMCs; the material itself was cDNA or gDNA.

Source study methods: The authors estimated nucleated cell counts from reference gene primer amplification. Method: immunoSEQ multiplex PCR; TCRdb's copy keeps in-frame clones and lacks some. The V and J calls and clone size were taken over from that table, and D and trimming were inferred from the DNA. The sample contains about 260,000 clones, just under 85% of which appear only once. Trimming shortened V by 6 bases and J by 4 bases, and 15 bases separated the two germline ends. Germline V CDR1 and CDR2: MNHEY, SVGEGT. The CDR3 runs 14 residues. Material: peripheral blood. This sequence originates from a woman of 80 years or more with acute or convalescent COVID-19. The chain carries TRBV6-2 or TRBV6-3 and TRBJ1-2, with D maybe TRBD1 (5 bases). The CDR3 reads CASRYDSNRYGYTF. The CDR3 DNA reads TGTGCCAGCAGATACGACAGTAACCGCTATGGCTACACCTTC.